One and the same sample provided the 14 T cell receptor beta chains below, sequenced in a study of blood T cell repertoires in COVID-19. Sequenced by immunoSEQ multiplex PCR; TCRdb stores in-frame clones only, minus some. The sample gives over 150,000 clones, around 84% of which show up once; 13% is in the top ten. The material sequenced was peripheral blood. The receptors were gathered from a human donor in a cohort sampled during active COVID-19.

The chain uses TRBV5-1 and TRBJ2-1, with 9 bases lining up with TRBD2. Germline lookup yields CDR1 SGHRS and CDR2 YFSETQ. V trimming: 7 bases; J trimming: 2 bases; junction bases outside the gene matches: 10. This CDR3 has 16 residues. The CDR3 sequence is CASRRLAADTYNEQFF. As DNA, the CDR3 is TGCGCCAGCCGCAGACTAGCGGCTGACACCTACAATGAGCAGTTCTTC.

This clone has just a few counts. The chain links TRBV10-1 to TRBJ1-1; weak D call: TRBD1 (6 bases). The V and J ends lost 6 bases and 1 base respectively, with 9 bases between them. Germline CDR1 and CDR2: WNHNN and SYGVQD (reference sequence). This CDR3 is built from 13 residues. CDR3 DNA sequence: TGCGCCAGCAGCCAACAGGGGAACACTGAAGCTTTCTTT. The encoded protein is CASSQQGNTEAFF.

V gene TRBV28 combines with J gene TRBJ2-7; TRBD1 might be the D (6 bases). CDR1 and CDR2 (germline): MDHEN, SYDVKM. The V end was cut by 3 bases, the J end by 5 bases, with 11 bases between. This CDR3 has 13 amino acids. CDR3 coding DNA: TGTGCCAGCAGTTTCCAGGGGTCCAACGAGCAGTACTTC. This translates into CASSFQGSNEQYF.

V and J are TRBV9 and TRBJ1-4; 9 nucleotides agree with TRBD1. The junction had 8 bases not matched to a gene; V was cut back by 3 bases and J by 5 bases. Germline V CDR1 and CDR2: SGDLS, YYNGEE. This CDR3 has 16 residues. CDR3: CASSGPTGTGNEKLFF. CDR3 bases: TGTGCCAGCAGCGGTCCTACCGGGACAGGGAATGAAAAACTGTTTTTT.

The J gene is TRBJ2-5, the V gene TRBV28; D gene ambiguous. This CDR3 is 13 amino acids long. The germline CDR1 and CDR2 sequences are MDHEN and SYDVKM. The V end was cut by 6 bases, the J end by 3 bases, with 11 bases between. The DNA for the CDR3 is TGTGCCAGCAGCAGGCCGACAAAAGAGACCCAGTACTTC. Translation gives CASSRPTKETQYF.

The CDR3 region has the DNA TGTGCCAGCAGTTTATCCGGACAGGGTAACTATGGCTACACCTTC. This encodes CASSLSGQGNYGYTF. The chain combines TRBV27 with TRBJ1-2; 8 positions agree with TRBD1. The CDR3 covers 15 residues. J was trimmed by 1 base and V by 0 bases; bases with no gene match: 1. The germline V gene has CDR1 MNHEY and CDR2 SMNVEV (reference sequence).

The CDR3 coding sequence is TGCGCCAGCAGTGTTGCTGGGGACAGCCCTGATCGTGGCTATGGCTACACCTTC. Translated, it gives CASSVAGDSPDRGYGYTF. This chain links TRBV10-1 with TRBJ1-2; TRBD1 matches 7 bases. Per germline, CDR1 WNHNN and CDR2 SYGVQD (reference sequence). This CDR3 is 18 amino acids long. Germline trimming cut 4 bases from V and 4 bases from J; bases unmatched to any gene: 18.

V is TRBV5-4 and J is TRBJ2-1; TRBD2 agrees at 8 bases. V gave up 6 bases and J gave up 6 bases; unmatched junction bases: 5. The CDR3 contains 13 residues. Germline V gene data show CDR1 as SGHNT and CDR2 as YYREEE (reference sequence). In nucleotides, the CDR3 is TGTGCCAGCAATTGGACTAGCAGCAATGAGCAGTTCTTC. It specifies CASNWTSSNEQFF.

This clone was seen a handful of times. The chain's CDR3 is CASSQDVRGGELFF. For the CDR3, the DNA is TGCGCCAGCAGCCAAGATGTTCGGGGAGGGGAGCTGTTTTTT. The chain combines TRBV4-1 with TRBJ2-2; maybe TRBD2 (5 bases). This CDR3 region has 14 residues. The germline V and J ends were trimmed by 0 bases and 8 bases, with 10 bases remaining between them. Germline CDR1 and CDR2: MGHRA and YSYEKL.

This rearrangement joins TRBV9 to TRBJ1-6; D gene ambiguous. V lost 4 bases to trimming and J lost 8 bases, with 16 bases between them. CDR1 and CDR2 from the germline V gene are SGDLS and YYNGEE. This CDR3 contains 15 residues. Here the CDR3 reads CASSLDFGVDSPLHF. The CDR3 region has the DNA TGTGCCAGCAGCCTTGACTTCGGAGTAGATTCACCCCTCCACTTT.

The chain combines TRBV28 with TRBJ2-5, with D possibly matching TRBD2 (6 bases). The CDR3 is made up of 15 amino acids. V was pared by 6 bases and J by 4 bases, with 18 bases between. Germline CDR1 MDHEN, CDR2 SYDVKM. The CDR3 region has the DNA TGTGCCAGCAGGGCGGTGCGGGACTTGGGAGAGACCCAGTACTTC. It encodes CASRAVRDLGETQYF.

Only a few counts were recorded for this clone. This chain connects TRBV10-3 to TRBJ2-7; 10 bases agree with TRBD2. Trimming removed 1 base from V and 5 bases from J; junction bases left unmatched: 5. CDR3 length: 15 residues. Germline CDR1 and CDR2: ENHRY and SYGVKD. The CDR3 coding sequence is TGTGCCATCAGTGAGTTGGGACTAGCGTCGCACGAGCAGTACTTC. Its protein is CAISELGLASHEQYF.

The chain uses TRBV7-9 and TRBJ2-5, with 7 bases identical to TRBD2. The trim removed 5 bases at V and 1 base at J, leaving 10 bases unmatched. Germline V CDR1 and CDR2: SEHNR, FQNEAQ (reference sequence). This CDR3 has 16 amino acids. The DNA for the CDR3 is TGTGCCAGCAGCCTCCCTCAGCTAGCGGCCCAAGAGACCCAGTACTTC. As protein: CASSLPQLAAQETQYF.

V gene TRBV10-3 combines with J gene TRBJ2-7; TRBD1 matches 7 bases. The V segment lost 3 bases and the J segment 4 bases; nucleotides outside the gene matches: 6. Per the germline V gene, CDR1 is ENHRY and CDR2 is SYGVKD. The CDR3 totals 14 residues. The CDR3 is CAISEWQGEYEQYF. DNA of the CDR3: TGTGCCATCAGTGAATGGCAGGGGGAGTACGAGCAGTACTTC.